The present T cell receptor beta chain was sequenced within a study of T cells in Graves' hyperthyroidism and ophthalmopathy. Study-wide points: A model built on 13 V-J features separated ophthalmopathy from stable hyperthyroidism. Appearing also in blood were most of the thyroid clonotypes expanded above 0.001.

Trimming took off 4 bases at V and 9 bases at J, with 25 bases between the two ends. Germline CDR1 reads SGHRS; CDR2 reads YFSETQ. The length of the CDR3 is 17 residues. Regions amplified from RNA transcripts were the TCR beta CDR3 regions. First-round RT-PCR of the TCR CDR3 relied on the HTBI primer set. From the multiplex PCR reads, TCRdb called clonotypes with MiXCR, one entry per CDR3 protein. The table lists almost 600,000 distinct CDR3 sequences, around 42% of them singletons, with more than 7.5% in the top ten. A lack of ophthalmopathy progression within 18 months defined stable Graves' hyperthyroidism. Each diagnosis was grounded in clinical symptoms, serum thyroxine and TRAb, thyroid ultrasound, and orbital computed tomography. In this sample, this clonotype turned up many times. Its target is not known.

The chain links TRBV5-1 to TRBJ2-2, with no clear D. The clonotype was recovered from a woman between 18 and 29 years old with Graves' hyperthyroidism. Sample: peripheral blood or thyroid tissue (not recorded which). The CDR3 loop is CASSPLDGPSFLRELFF. The CDR3 coding sequence is TGCGCCAGCAGCCCACTGGACGGACCTTCCTTTCTCAGGGAGCTGTTTTTT.